Included here is one T cell receptor (beta chain) sequence, with context. A read error may explain this, as a much larger clone is one base away. The data originate from a study of read filtering for tumor transcriptome and immune sequencing. From 300 to 400 ng of RNA, a library with molecular barcoded alpha/delta and beta/gamma adaptors was made. TCRdb independently ran MiXCR on the reads; one entry per CDR3 protein. The table has over 50,000 distinct CDR3 sequences, more than 11% seen once. The TCR comes from a donor over 35 with multiple myeloma. The sample consisted of a population of CD138-negative cells sorted from bone marrow.

This CDR3 reads CATSGTGEDTEAFF. The DNA of the CDR3 is TGTGCCACCAGTGGGACAGGGGAGGATACTGAAGCTTTCTTT. The V call is TRBV24-1, the J call TRBJ1-1, with TRBD1 identical over 9 bases. CDR1 KGHDR and CDR2 SFDVKD come from the germline V gene. This CDR3 has 14 amino acids. With 5 bases clipped from V and 5 bases from J, the junction kept 5 bases outside the gene matches.